Listed here are 9 T cell receptor beta chains from one sample, sequenced in a study of blood T cell repertoires in COVID-19. Assay used: immunoSEQ multiplex PCR; TCRdb lists only in-frame clones, some missing. The sample lists 180,000 or so clones; roughly 86% were seen once. Sequencing was done on a sample of peripheral blood. The receptors originated from a woman over 75 in a cohort sampled during active or convalescent COVID-19.

This clone was detected only a few times. The chain recombines TRBV2 with TRBJ2-5, with D maybe TRBD1 (5 bases). V was trimmed by 0 bases and J by 4 bases, leaving 15 bases between them. Per the germline V gene, CDR1 is SNHLY and CDR2 is FYNNEI. This CDR3 region has 16 residues. For the CDR3, the DNA is TGTGCCAGCAGTGAAGCCCTTTCCAGGGTTGGAGAGACCCAGTACTTC. The encoded protein is CASSEALSRVGETQYF.

The rearrangement joins TRBV6-1 to TRBJ2-5, with D perhaps TRBD1 (6 bases). Per the germline V gene, CDR1 is MNHNS and CDR2 is SASEGT. The CDR3 consists of 15 residues. V dropped 3 bases and J dropped 4 bases, with 15 bases sitting between them. The chain's CDR3 is CASSEVGAALETQYF. CDR3 DNA sequence: TGTGCCAGCAGTGAGGTGGGGGCCGCCCTAGAGACCCAGTACTTC.

The chain is built from TRBV12-5 and TRBJ1-6; the D gene is possibly TRBD1 (5 bases). Germline values: CDR1 LGHNT, CDR2 FRNRAP. V lost 3 bases and J lost 10, with 10 bases in between. The CDR3 contains 13 residues. The CDR3: CASGLGARSPLHF. DNA for the CDR3: TGTGCTAGTGGTTTAGGGGCACGATCACCCCTCCACTTT.

This chain links TRBV29-1 with TRBJ2-1; 10 bases line up with TRBD2. The germline gives CDR1 SQVTM, CDR2 ANQGSEA. The CDR3 totals 16 residues. Trimming removed 4 bases from V and 2 bases from J; junction bases left unmatched: 8. CDR3 nucleotides: TGCAGCGTTGTTTGGCTAGCGGGGGACGCCTACAATGAGCAGTTCTTC. As protein: CSVVWLAGDAYNEQFF.

CDR3 DNA: TGTGCCAGTAATCTGGAGTGGAGCACTGAAGCTTTCTTT. Protein product: CASNLEWSTEAFF. The V gene is TRBV12-3 or TRBV12-4, the J gene TRBJ1-1; D ambiguous. The CDR3 is 13 residues long. V was cut by 9 bases and J by 4 bases, with 15 bases left in between.

The chain combines TRBV28 with TRBJ1-2, with D possibly being TRBD1 (5 bases). The V end lost 9 bases, the J end lost 4 bases, and 9 bases lay between the germline ends. The CDR3 runs 11 residues. The germline V gene encodes CDR1 MDHEN and CDR2 SYDVKM. The DNA for the CDR3 is TGTGCCAGTGACAGCAGCTATGGCTACACCTTC. Protein: CASDSSYGYTF.

CDR3 loop: CASSLRQGATGELFF. CDR3 in DNA: TGTGCCAGCAGCCTAAGACAGGGGGCGACCGGGGAGCTGTTTTTT. The chain employs TRBV5-4 and TRBJ2-2, with 10 bases matching TRBD1. V was clipped by 4 bases and J by 5 bases; unmatched bases: 5. Per the germline V gene, CDR1 is SGHNT and CDR2 is YYREEE (reference sequence). The CDR3 is 15 amino acids.

The chain combines TRBV29-1 with TRBJ1-5, with 7 bases matching TRBD1. V dropped 4 bases and J dropped 5; count of bases not matched to a gene: 5. The CDR3 is made up of 13 amino acids. CDR1 and CDR2 (germline): SQVTM, ANQGSEA. The CDR3 loop reads CSVGTGVDQPQHF. The CDR3 DNA reads as TGCAGCGTTGGAACAGGGGTCGATCAGCCCCAGCATTTT.

The rearrangement uses TRBV27 and TRBJ1-1; 8 bases fit TRBD1. From germline, CDR1 is MNHEY and CDR2 SMNVEV (reference sequence). Trimming at V came to 1 base and at J to 4 bases, leaving 11 bases not matched to a gene. The CDR3 runs to 17 residues. The DNA of the CDR3 is TGTGCCAGCAGTTTATTTATTCGGACAGGGAGGGGCACTGAAGCTTTCTTT. This translates into CASSLFIRTGRGTEAFF.